These T cell receptor beta chains were read from a single sample in a study of blood T cell repertoires in COVID-19. Profiled with immunoSEQ multiplex PCR; TCRdb holds only in-frame clones, not every one. The sample includes roughly 43,000 clones, around 88% of them seen just once. What was sequenced was peripheral blood. The origin of the receptors is a human donor in a cohort sampled during active COVID-19. The CDR3 runs from the conserved cysteine through the conserved F or W. D genes are given only for firm matches. Clone sizes are given selectively: once, few, many, or a class where the clone is expanded.

clone_size,j_call,d_call,v_call,cdr3_aa,cdr3_nt
.,TRBJ2-1,TRBD2,TRBV4-2,CASSQAAGGSYNEQFF,TGTGCCAGCAGCCAAGCTGCGGGGGGATCCTACAATGAGCAGTTCTTC
once,TRBJ2-2,.,TRBV19,CASSTPINRATGELFF,TGTGCCAGTAGTACCCCAATCAACAGGGCCACCGGGGAGCTGTTTTTT
.,TRBJ1-2,.,TRBV5-1,CASSREGYTF,TGCGCCAGCAGTAGGGAGGGCTACACCTTC
.,TRBJ2-7,.,TRBV11-2,CASSLAGNYEQYF,TGTGCCAGCAGCTTGGCGGGTAACTACGAGCAGTACTTC
.,TRBJ2-1,TRBD2,TRBV18,CASSPGLAGVNEQFF,TGTGCCAGCTCACCCGGACTAGCGGGAGTTAATGAGCAGTTCTTC
.,TRBJ2-7,TRBD1,TRBV6-6,CASSYGGTGYEQYF,TGTGCCAGCAGTTACGGGGGGACAGGCTACGAGCAGTACTTC
.,TRBJ2-3,TRBD1,TRBV27,CASSSPGQFTDTQYF,TGTGCCAGCAGTTCTCCGGGACAGTTCACAGATACGCAGTATTTT
.,TRBJ1-5,.,TRBV6-5,CASDNRGSNQPQHF,TGTGCCAGCGATAATAGGGGAAGCAATCAGCCCCAGCATTTT
.,TRBJ1-5,.,TRBV7-2,CASSLNREQPQHF,TGTGCCAGCAGCTTAAACAGGGAGCAGCCCCAGCATTTT
once,TRBJ2-7,TRBD2,TRBV2,CASSEYLAGNYEQYF,TGTGCCAGCAGTGAATATCTAGCGGGTAACTACGAGCAGTACTTC
.,TRBJ1-2,TRBD1,TRBV4-3,CASSQEESRGRYGYTF,TGCGCCAGCAGCCAAGAGGAGAGCAGGGGGCGCTATGGCTACACCTTC
.,TRBJ2-1,.,TRBV2,CASSLRFNEQFF,TGTGCCAGCAGTCTCCGGTTCAATGAGCAGTTCTTC
.,TRBJ2-7,.,TRBV6-7,CASSSVSYEQYF,TGTGCCAGCAGCTCGGTCTCCTACGAGCAGTACTTC
.,TRBJ1-1,TRBD1,TRBV11-2,CASSLRQGTEAFF,TGTGCCAGCAGCTTACGACAGGGCACTGAAGCTTTCTTT
.,TRBJ1-4,.,TRBV4-1,CASSQDNTGSANEKLFF,TGCGCCAGCAGCCAAGATAATACAGGGAGTGCCAATGAAAAACTGTTTTTT
.,TRBJ1-5,TRBD1,TRBV11-2,CASSLGAGTANQPQHF,TGTGCCAGCAGTTTGGGGGCGGGGACAGCCAATCAGCCCCAGCATTTT
.,TRBJ2-3,TRBD2,TRBV4-1,CASSPSGGGADTQYF,TGCGCCAGCAGCCCTAGCGGCGGCGGTGCAGATACGCAGTATTTT
.,TRBJ2-5,.,TRBV7-9,CASSLAEGSPETQYF,TGTGCCAGCAGCTTAGCGGAGGGCAGTCCGGAGACCCAGTACTTC
.,TRBJ2-1,TRBD2,TRBV3-1/TRBV3-2,CASSATGTSGRATNNEQFF,TGTGCCAGCAGCGCCACCGGGACTAGCGGGAGGGCCACCAACAATGAGCAGTTCTTC
.,TRBJ2-1,.,TRBV7-3,CASSLRAGDLYNEQFF,TGTGCCAGCAGCTTAAGGGCTGGGGACTTATACAATGAGCAGTTCTTC
.,TRBJ2-7,.,TRBV9,CASSPWAGTYEQYF,TGTGCCAGCAGCCCGTGGGCGGGGACCTACGAGCAGTACTTC
.,TRBJ2-1,TRBD2,TRBV6-5,CASGGSGYNEQFF,TGTGCCAGCGGCGGGAGTGGGTACAATGAGCAGTTCTTC
.,TRBJ1-2,.,TRBV28,CASSLPHTGNYGYTF,TGTGCCAGCAGTTTACCTCACACAGGAAACTATGGCTACACCTTC
.,TRBJ1-6,TRBD1,TRBV2,CASRGTGGESPLHF,TGTGCCAGCAGAGGGACAGGAGGCGAGTCACCCCTCCACTTT
.,TRBJ2-2,.,TRBV7-3,CASSLNAGPNTGELFF,TGTGCCAGCAGCTTAAACGCGGGACCGAACACCGGGGAGCTGTTTTTT
.,TRBJ1-2,TRBD1,TRBV5-1,CASTGTVRGYGGYTF,TGCGCCAGCACCGGGACAGTACGCGGCTATGGAGGCTACACCTTC
.,TRBJ2-1,.,TRBV7-9,CASSLGVDEQFF,TGTGCCAGCAGCTTAGGTGTCGATGAGCAGTTCTTC
.,TRBJ2-1,TRBD2,TRBV5-4,CASSLRTSGVGEQFF,TGTGCCAGCAGCTTGCGGACTAGTGGAGTCGGTGAGCAGTTCTTC
.,TRBJ2-7,.,TRBV6-5,CASLLPGVFHEQYF,TGTGCCAGCCTCCTCCCAGGGGTATTCCACGAGCAGTACTTC
.,TRBJ1-2,.,TRBV11-3,CASSCVTDKYGYTF,TGTGCCAGCAGCTGCGTGACAGATAAATATGGCTACACCTTC
.,TRBJ1-2,TRBD1,TRBV28,CASSRGGGGQAYGYTF,TGTGCCAGCAGTCGTGGAGGAGGGGGACAGGCCTATGGCTACACCTTC